Below, one T cell receptor (beta chain) is given with its context. The sample is drawn from a study of cytomegalovirus exposure and HLA in healthy donors. Healthy bone marrow donors supplied every sample. Vbeta (60) and Jbeta (13) primers were used in the PCR. Profiling relied on immunoSEQ multiplex PCR, and the TCRdb table lists in-frame clones only, not all of them. This table holds 100,000 to 150,000 clones, nearly 80% found once. V dropped 2 bases and J dropped 8 bases, with 4 bases sitting between them. The CDR3 has 12 residues. Germline V gene data show CDR1 as MDHEN and CDR2 as SYDVKM. This receptor was taken from a woman in her forties in good health and CMV-seronegative. Sequencing was done on a sample of PBMCs. V and J are TRBV28 and TRBJ1-6; no reliable D call. The CDR3 is CASSLRDSPLHF. CDR3 nucleotides: TGTGCCAGCAGTTTAAGAGATTCACCCCTCCACTTT.